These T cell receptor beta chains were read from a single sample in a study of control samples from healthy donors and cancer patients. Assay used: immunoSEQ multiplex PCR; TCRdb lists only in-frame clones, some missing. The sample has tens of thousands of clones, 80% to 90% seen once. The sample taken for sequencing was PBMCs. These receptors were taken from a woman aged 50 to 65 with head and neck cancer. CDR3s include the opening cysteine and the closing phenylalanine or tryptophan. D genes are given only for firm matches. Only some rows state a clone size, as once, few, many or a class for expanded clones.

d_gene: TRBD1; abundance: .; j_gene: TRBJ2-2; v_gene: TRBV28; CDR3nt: TGTGCCAGCAGTTCCGGACAGGGGAACACCGGGGAGCTGTTTTTT; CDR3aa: CASSSGQGNTGELFF
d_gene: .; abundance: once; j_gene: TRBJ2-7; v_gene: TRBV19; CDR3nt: TGTGCCAGTAGTACCACAGGGCGGGAGTTGTCCGAGCAGTACTTC; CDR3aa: CASSTTGRELSEQYF
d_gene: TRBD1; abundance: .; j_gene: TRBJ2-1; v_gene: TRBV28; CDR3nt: TGTGCCAGCAGTGGGACAGGGGTTATCTACAATGAGCAGTTCTTC; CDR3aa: CASSGTGVIYNEQFF
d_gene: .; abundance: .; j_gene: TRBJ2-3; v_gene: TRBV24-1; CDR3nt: TGTGCCACCAGTGGCTCAGGGGTTATCAAGTATTTT; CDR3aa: CATSGSGVIKYF
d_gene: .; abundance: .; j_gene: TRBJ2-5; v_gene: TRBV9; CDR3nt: TGTGCCAGCAGCGTAGAGGAGGGGCGGGAGACCCAGTACTTC; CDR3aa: CASSVEEGRETQYF
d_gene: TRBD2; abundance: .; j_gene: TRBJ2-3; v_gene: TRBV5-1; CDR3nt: TGCGCCAGCAGCTTCCGACTAGCGGGGAGTTTGGCGGATACGCAGTATTTT; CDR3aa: CASSFRLAGSLADTQYF
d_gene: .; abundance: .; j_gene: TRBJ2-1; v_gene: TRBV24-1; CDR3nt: TGTGCCACCAGTCGTATAAGGGGGGATGAGCAGTTCTTC; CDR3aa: CATSRIRGDEQFF
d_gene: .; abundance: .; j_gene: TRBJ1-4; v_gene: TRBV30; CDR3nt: TGTGCCTGGAGGCGGGACACAGCGGTCGGAAAACTGTTTTTT; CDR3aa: CAWRRDTAVGKLFF
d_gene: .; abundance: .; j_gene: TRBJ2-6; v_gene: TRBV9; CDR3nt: TGTGCCAGCAGCGCCCTACAGGGTAGCACTGGGGCCAACGTCCTGACTTTC; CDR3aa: CASSALQGSTGANVLTF
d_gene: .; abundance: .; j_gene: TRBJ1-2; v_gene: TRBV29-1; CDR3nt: TGCAGCGTTGAAGGGGGAACGGGGCTAAACTATGGCTACACCTTC; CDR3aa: CSVEGGTGLNYGYTF
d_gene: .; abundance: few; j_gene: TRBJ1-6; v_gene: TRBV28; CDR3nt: TGTGCCAGCAGTTTGACAGAGGATAATTCACCCCTCCACTTT; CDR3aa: CASSLTEDNSPLHF
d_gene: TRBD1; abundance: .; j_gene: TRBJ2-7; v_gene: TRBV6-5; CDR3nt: TGTGCCACGAGAGGCCAGGGGGCTGGGGAGCAGTACTTC; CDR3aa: CATRGQGAGEQYF
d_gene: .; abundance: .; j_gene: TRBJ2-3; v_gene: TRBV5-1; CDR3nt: TGCGCCAGCAGCTTGGCCATCCCGGGGGGCACAGATACGCAGTATTTT; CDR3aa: CASSLAIPGGTDTQYF
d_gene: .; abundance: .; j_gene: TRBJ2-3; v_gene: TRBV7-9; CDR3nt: TGTGCCAGCAGCTTGGCCGGGACGGGCACAGATACGCAGTATTTT; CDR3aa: CASSLAGTGTDTQYF
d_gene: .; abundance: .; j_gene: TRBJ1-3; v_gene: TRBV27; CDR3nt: TGTGCCAGCATGGCCCCTGGAAACACCATATATTTT; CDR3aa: CASMAPGNTIYF
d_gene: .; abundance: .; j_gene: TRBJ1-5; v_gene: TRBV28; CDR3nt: TGTGCCAGCAGTTTAGTTGGGAAGAATCAGCCCCAGCATTTT; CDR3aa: CASSLVGKNQPQHF
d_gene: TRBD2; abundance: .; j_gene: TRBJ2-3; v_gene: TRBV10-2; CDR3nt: TGCGCCAGCAGGGACCCTAGCGGGCACACAGATACGCAGTATTTT; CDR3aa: CASRDPSGHTDTQYF
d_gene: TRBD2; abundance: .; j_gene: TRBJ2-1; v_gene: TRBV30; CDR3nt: TGTGCCTGGAAGATAGCGGGGAATTATAACAATGAGCAGTTCTTC; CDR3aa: CAWKIAGNYNNEQFF
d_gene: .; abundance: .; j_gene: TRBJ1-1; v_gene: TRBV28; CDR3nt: TGTGCCAGCAGCTTAACCGGTAACACTGAAGCTTTCTTT; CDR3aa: CASSLTGNTEAFF
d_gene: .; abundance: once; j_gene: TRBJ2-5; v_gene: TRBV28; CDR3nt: TGTGCCAGCAGTTTGGAGGAGACCCAGTACTTC; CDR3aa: CASSLEETQYF
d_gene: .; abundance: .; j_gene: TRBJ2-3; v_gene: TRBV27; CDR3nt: TGTGCCAGCAGTTTAGAGGGGGGGGCAGATACGCAGTATTTT; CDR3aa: CASSLEGGADTQYF
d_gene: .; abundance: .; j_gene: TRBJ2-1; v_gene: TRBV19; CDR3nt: TGTGCCAGTAGGATCGGGGTGTCGGCGGGTGAGCAGTTCTTC; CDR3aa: CASRIGVSAGEQFF
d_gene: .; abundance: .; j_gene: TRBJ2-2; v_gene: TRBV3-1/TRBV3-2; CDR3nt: TGTGCCAGCAGCCAAGTAAGACCTTCAGGGGACACCGGGGAGCTGTTTTTT; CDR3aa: CASSQVRPSGDTGELFF
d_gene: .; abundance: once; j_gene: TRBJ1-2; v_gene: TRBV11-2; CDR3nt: TGTGCCAGCAGCTTAGGGCAGGAACAGATTATCTATGGCTACACCTTC; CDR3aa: CASSLGQEQIIYGYTF
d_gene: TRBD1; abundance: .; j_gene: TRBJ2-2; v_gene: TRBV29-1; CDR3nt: TGCAGCGTTGATACGGGGACAGCGAACACCGGGGAGCTGTTTTTT; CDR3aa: CSVDTGTANTGELFF
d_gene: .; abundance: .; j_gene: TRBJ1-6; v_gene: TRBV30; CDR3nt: TGTGCCTCCACCCCCAACGAGGGGGGAAATTCACCCCTCCACTTT; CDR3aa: CASTPNEGGNSPLHF
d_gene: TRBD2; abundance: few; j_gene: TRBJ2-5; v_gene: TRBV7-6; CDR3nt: TGTGCCAGCAGCAATCAGGGGCCACTAGCGGGGGTATCGCAAGAGACCCAGTACTTC; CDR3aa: CASSNQGPLAGVSQETQYF
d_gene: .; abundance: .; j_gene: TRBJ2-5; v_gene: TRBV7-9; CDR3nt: TGTGCCAGCAGCTCCAGAGGGGGAGAGACCCAGTACTTC; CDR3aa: CASSSRGGETQYF
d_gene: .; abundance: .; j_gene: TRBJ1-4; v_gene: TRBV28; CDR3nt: TGTGCCAGTGACAGCGTTACTAATGAAAAACTGTTTTTT; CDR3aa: CASDSVTNEKLFF
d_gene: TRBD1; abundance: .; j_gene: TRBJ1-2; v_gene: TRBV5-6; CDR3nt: TGTGCCAGCAGCCCGACAGGGGACTATGCTAACTATGGCTACACCTTC; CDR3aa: CASSPTGDYANYGYTF
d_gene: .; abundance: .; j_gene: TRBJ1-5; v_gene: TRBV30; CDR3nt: TGTGCCTGGACCCCGGAGGGGAATCAGCCCCAGCATTTT; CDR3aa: CAWTPEGNQPQHF
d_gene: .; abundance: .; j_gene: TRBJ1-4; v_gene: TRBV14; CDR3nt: TGTGCCAGCAGCGGATCCGGAGCAGCTAGTAATGAAAAACTGTTTTTT; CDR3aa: CASSGSGAASNEKLFF
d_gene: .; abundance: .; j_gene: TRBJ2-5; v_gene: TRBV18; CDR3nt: TGTGCCAGCTCACCAGTCCAAGAGACCCAGTACTTC; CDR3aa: CASSPVQETQYF
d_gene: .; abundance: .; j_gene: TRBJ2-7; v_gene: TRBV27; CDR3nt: TGTGCCAGCAGACGGGGGATCTTGTCCTACGAGCAGTACTTC; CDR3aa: CASRRGILSYEQYF
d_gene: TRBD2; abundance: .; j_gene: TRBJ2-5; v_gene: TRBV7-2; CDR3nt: TGTGCCAGCAGCTTAGGGGGCGGGGGTGAAGAGACCCAGTACTTC; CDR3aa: CASSLGGGGEETQYF
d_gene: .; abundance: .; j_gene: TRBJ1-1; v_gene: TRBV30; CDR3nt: TGTGCCTGGATCGTTGGGGACACTGAAGCTTTCTTT; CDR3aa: CAWIVGDTEAFF
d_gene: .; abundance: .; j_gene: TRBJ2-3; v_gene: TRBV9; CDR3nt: TGTGCCAGCAGCGTAGGGCTGGTGGGCACAGATACGCAGTATTTT; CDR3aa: CASSVGLVGTDTQYF
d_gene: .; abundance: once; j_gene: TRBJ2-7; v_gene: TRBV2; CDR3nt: TGTGCCAGCACCCCCTCTCGAGACGAGCAGTACTTC; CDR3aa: CASTPSRDEQYF
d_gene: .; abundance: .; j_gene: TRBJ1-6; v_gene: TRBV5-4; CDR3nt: TGTGCCAGCAGCTTGGGGGGTTATTCACCCCTCCACTTT; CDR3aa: CASSLGGYSPLHF
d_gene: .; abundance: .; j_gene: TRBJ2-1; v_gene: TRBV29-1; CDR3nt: TGCAGCGTTGAGAGTAGGCGCGGGGGCCATGAGCAGTTCTTC; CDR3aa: CSVESRRGGHEQFF
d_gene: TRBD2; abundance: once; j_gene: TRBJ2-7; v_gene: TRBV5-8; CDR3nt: TGTGCCAGCAGCTTGGGTGGCCCGACTAGCGGGGGTCCCTACGAGCAGTACTTC; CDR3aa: CASSLGGPTSGGPYEQYF
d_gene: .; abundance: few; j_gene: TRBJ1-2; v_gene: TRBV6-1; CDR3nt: TGTGCCAGCAGTGAGGAGTTGGGGAAGCCAGGCTATGGCTACACCTTC; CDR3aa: CASSEELGKPGYGYTF